This T cell receptor (beta chain) stems from a study of blood T cell repertoires in COVID-19. About the research overall: T cells, B-cell-depleted T cells, or PBMCs supplied cDNA or gDNA.

V was clipped by 4 bases and J by 1 base; unmatched bases: 9. CDR1 is SEHNR, CDR2 FQNEAQ, per germline (reference sequence). The CDR3 contains 17 residues. Original processing methods: Nucleated cell counts were estimated from reference gene primer amplification. This table comes from immunoSEQ multiplex PCR, and its TCRdb copy is limited to in-frame clones, with some not included. V, J and clone size are taken as reported in that table, and D and trimming were inferred from the DNA itself. The repertoire holds roughly 410,000 clones, with about 89% as singletons. Sequencing input: peripheral blood. V is TRBV7-9 and J is TRBJ2-3; 9 bases line up with TRBD1. This TCR was sampled from a woman in her sixties or seventies with COVID-19, enrolled during active disease. Written as DNA, the CDR3 is TGTGCCAGCAGCTCACGGGACAGGGCGGTAGGCACAGATACGCAGTATTTT. Encoded protein: CASSSRDRAVGTDTQYF.